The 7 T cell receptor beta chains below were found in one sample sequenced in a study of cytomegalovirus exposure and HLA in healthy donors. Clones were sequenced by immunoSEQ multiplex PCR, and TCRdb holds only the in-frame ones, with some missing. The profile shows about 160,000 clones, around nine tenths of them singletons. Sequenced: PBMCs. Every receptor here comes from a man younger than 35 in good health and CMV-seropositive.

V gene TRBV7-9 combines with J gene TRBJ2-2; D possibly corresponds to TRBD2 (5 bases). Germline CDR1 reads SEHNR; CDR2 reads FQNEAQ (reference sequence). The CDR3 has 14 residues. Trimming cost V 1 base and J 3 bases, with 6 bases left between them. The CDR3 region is CASSLDGDTGELFF. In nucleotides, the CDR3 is TGTGCCAGCAGCTTAGACGGGGACACCGGGGAGCTGTTTTTT.

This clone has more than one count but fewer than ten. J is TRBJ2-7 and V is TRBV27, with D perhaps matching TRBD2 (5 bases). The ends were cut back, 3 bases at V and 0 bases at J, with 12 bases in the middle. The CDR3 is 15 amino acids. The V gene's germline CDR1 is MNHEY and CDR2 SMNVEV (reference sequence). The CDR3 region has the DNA TGTGCCAGCAGTTTTCTCCCGGGATCCTCCTACGAGCAGTACTTC. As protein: CASSFLPGSSYEQYF.

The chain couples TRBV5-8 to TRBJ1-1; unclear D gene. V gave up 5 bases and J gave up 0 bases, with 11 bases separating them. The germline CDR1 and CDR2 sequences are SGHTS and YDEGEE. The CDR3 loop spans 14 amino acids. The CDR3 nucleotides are TGTGCCAGCAGGCCAGGATTCCTGAACACTGAAGCTTTCTTT. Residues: CASRPGFLNTEAFF.

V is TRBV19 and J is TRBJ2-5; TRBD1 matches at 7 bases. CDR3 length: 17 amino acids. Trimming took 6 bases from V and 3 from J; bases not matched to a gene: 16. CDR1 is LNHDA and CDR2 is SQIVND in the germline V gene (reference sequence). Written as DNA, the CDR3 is TGTGCCAGTAGCACCATCGGGTTCGGGACAGAGAAAGAGACCCAGTACTTC. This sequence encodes CASSTIGFGTEKETQYF.

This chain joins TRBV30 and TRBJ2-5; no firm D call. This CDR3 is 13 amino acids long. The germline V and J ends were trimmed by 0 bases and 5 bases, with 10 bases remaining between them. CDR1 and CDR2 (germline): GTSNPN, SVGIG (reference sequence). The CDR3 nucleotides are TGTGCCTGGAGTGTACGGGTCGCGGAGACCCAGTACTTC. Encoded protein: CAWSVRVAETQYF.

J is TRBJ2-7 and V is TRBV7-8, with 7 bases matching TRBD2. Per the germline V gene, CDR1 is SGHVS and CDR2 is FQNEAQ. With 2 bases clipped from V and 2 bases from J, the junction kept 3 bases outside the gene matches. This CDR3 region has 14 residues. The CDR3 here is CASSLRAGAYEQYF. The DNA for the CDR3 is TGTGCCAGCAGCTTAAGGGCGGGGGCCTACGAGCAGTACTTC.

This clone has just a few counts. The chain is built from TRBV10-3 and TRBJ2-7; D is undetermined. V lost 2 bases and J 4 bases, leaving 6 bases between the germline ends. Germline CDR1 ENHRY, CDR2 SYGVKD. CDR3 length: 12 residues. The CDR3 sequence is CAISERSYEQYF. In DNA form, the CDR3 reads TGTGCCATCAGTGAGCGGAGTTACGAGCAGTACTTC.